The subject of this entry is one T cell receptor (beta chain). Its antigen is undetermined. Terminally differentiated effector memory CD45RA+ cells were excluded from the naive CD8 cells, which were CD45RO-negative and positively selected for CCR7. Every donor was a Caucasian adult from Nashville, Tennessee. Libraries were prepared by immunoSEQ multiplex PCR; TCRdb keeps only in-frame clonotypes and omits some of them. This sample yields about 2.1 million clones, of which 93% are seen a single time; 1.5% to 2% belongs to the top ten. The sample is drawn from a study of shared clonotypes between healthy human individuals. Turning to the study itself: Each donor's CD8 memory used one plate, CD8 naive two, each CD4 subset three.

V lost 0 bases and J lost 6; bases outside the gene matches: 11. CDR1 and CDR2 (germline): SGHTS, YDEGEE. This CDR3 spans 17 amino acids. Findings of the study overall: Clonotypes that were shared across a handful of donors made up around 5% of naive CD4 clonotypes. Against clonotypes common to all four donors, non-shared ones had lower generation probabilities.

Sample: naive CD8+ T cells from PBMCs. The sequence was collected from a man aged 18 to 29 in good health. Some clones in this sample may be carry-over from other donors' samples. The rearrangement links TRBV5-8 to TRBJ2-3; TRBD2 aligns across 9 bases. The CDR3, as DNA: TGTGCCAGCAGCTTGGGACTAGCGGAGGTTAGCAGGGATACGCAGTATTTT. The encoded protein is CASSLGLAEVSRDTQYF.